This T cell receptor (beta chain) was recovered during a study of human T cells and chemical hapten exposure. About the research overall: Throughout a study of 20 to 25 weeks, patients underwent weekly scalp administration of diphenylcyclopropenone doses.

TCRdb redid the calling of the RACE reads with MiXCR, one entry per CDR3 protein. Counted here are about 54,000 distinct CDR3 sequences, about 10% occurring once; the ten biggest clones make up approximately 1.8%. General study results and limits: As the donors had alopecia, their immune response may differ from healthy people's.

This CDR3 is 13 amino acids long. Trimming took 2 bases from V and 3 from J, leaving 10 bases between them. Per the germline V gene, CDR1 is DFQATT and CDR2 is SNEGSKA (reference sequence). About this clonotype itself: Its antigen is unknown.

Time point here: patch test 2, 6 weeks after DPC sensitization. The treatment: therapeutic diphenylcyclopropenone sensitization with weekly scalp DPC. The rearrangement links TRBV20-1 to TRBJ1-1; the D is unclear. This clonotype was obtained from a woman in her forties or fifties with alopecia areata. Some clones in this sample may be carry-over from other donors' samples. The sequences come from whole blood, collected in connection with sensitization to the hapten diphenylcyclopropenone (DPC). The CDR3 region is CSARSQGHTEAFF. The CDR3, as DNA: TGCAGTGCTAGAAGTCAAGGGCACACTGAAGCTTTCTTT.